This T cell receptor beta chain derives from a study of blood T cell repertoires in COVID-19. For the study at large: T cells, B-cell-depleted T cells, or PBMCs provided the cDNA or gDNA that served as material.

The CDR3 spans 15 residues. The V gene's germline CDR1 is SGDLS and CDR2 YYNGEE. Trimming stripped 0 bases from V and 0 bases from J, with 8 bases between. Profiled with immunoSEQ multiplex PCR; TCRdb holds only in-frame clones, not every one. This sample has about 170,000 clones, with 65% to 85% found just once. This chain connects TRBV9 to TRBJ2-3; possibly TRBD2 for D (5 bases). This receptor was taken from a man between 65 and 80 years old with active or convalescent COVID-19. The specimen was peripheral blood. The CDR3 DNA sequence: TGTGCCAGCAGCGTAGCGGGGTTTAGCACAGATACGCAGTATTTT. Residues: CASSVAGFSTDTQYF.